The clone carrying this T cell receptor beta chain was counted a few times. The antigen remains unidentified. This specimen belongs to a study of cytomegalovirus exposure and HLA in healthy donors. Notes on the study in general: Further analysis, carried out later, found HLA-associated TCR beta chains more clonally expanded than equally common other chains.

The CDR3 contains 16 residues. Germline CDR1 reads KGHSH; CDR2 reads LQKENI. V was trimmed by 3 bases and J by 0 bases, leaving 12 bases between them. Researchers ran the PCR with 60 Vbeta and 13 Jbeta primers. Sequenced by immunoSEQ multiplex PCR; TCRdb stores in-frame clones only, minus some. The sample consists of about 200,000 clones, approximately 79% of them appearing once. Donors consisted of healthy bone marrow donors. The sequence came from a man over 45 in good health and CMV-seronegative. V is TRBV18 and J is TRBJ1-5; TRBD1 is a possible D gene (6 bases). The material sequenced was PBMCs. The CDR3 nucleotides are TGTGCCAGCTCACCCACAGGGATCGATAGCAATCAGCCCCAGCATTTT. Its translation: CASSPTGIDSNQPQHF.